This section outlines one TCR beta chain sequence together with its context. This specimen comes from a study of identical twins. cDNA carried unique molecular identifiers, and a universal primer site was added by template switching. Each CDR3 protein gets one entry after TCRdb re-called the 5' RACE reads with MiXCR. This sample has 350,000 to 450,000 distinct CDR3 sequences, with less than 20% found just once. The CDR3 spans 15 residues. Germline trimming cut 4 bases from V and 10 bases from J; bases unmatched to any gene: 6. CDR1 is LNHNV and CDR2 is YYDKDF in the germline V gene (reference sequence).

Sequences were obtained from naive T cells sorted from blood. The V gene is TRBV15, the J gene TRBJ2-1; 14 bases are a match to TRBD2. The sequence came from a man aged 50 to 60 in good health. CDR3 sequence: CATSTGTSGGQEQFF. The CDR3 DNA reads TGTGCCACCAGCACAGGGACTAGCGGGGGCCAGGAGCAGTTCTTC.